The next 6 T cell receptor beta chains were all read from a single sample in a study of beta chain features in type 1 diabetes. cDNA synthesis used the whole RNA isolate, giving expressed TCRB sequences. The protocol was immunoSEQ multiplex PCR, while the TCRdb copy is restricted to in-frame clones and leaves out a portion. In the table there are 200,000 to 300,000 clones, about a fifth of which are singletons. These receptors' antigens are unknown. Study results and limitations: Shorter TCRB CDR3s, moderately but significantly so, marked every one of the four CD4+ subsets in Type 1 diabetes patients.

Sequenced: naive CD4+ T cells from blood. The receptors come from a woman between 35 and 50 years old with type 1 diabetes.

V gene TRBV5-1 combines with J gene TRBJ2-2; D ambiguous. V was cut by 0 bases and J by 2 bases, with 5 bases left in between. CDR3 length equals 14 residues. The V gene's germline CDR1 is SGHRS and CDR2 YFSETQ. The CDR3 DNA is TGCGCCAGCAGCTTGGGGCTTAACACCGGGGAGCTGTTTTTT. It specifies CASSLGLNTGELFF.

The rearrangement joins TRBV2 to TRBJ2-3; D possibly corresponds to TRBD2 (5 bases). Trimming took 7 bases from V and 1 from J, leaving 12 bases between them. The CDR3 runs to 14 residues. Per the germline V gene, CDR1 is SNHLY and CDR2 is FYNNEI. The CDR3 reads CASTRDLGTDTQYF. The CDR3 coding sequence is TGTGCCAGCACGAGGGATCTGGGCACAGATACGCAGTATTTT.

This clone was seen only a few times. The genes are TRBV30 and TRBJ2-7, with a tentative D call TRBD1 (6 bases). Germline V lookup: CDR1 GTSNPN, CDR2 SVGIG (reference sequence). The CDR3 runs to 15 residues. V shed 2 bases and J shed 2 bases, with 16 bases lying between them. The CDR3 coding sequence is TGTGCCTGGAGTCCCCTTAAGAAGGGGGCCTACGAGCAGTACTTC. Amino acid sequence: CAWSPLKKGAYEQYF.

This clone was detected only a few times. The rearrangement links TRBV13 to TRBJ2-7, with 7 bases fitting TRBD1. From germline, CDR1 is PRHDT and CDR2 FYEKMQ (reference sequence). Trimming cost V 4 bases and J 0 bases; bases outside gene matches: 3. This CDR3 region has 14 residues. The CDR3 region has the DNA TGTGCCAGCAGCTCGGGGACAGCCTCCTACGAGCAGTACTTC. This sequence encodes CASSSGTASYEQYF. Full variable domain (remainder filled in from reference TRBV13 and TRBJ2-7): AAGVIQSPRHLIKEKRETATLKCYPIPRHDTVYWYQQGPGQDPQFLISFYEKMQSDKGSIPDRFSAQQFSDYHSELNMSSLELGDSALYFCASSSGTASYEQYFGPGTRLTVT.

The chain links TRBV2 to TRBJ2-7; 7 bases align to TRBD1. Trimming took 6 bases from V and 2 from J; bases not matched to a gene: 7. The CDR3 extends over 14 amino acids. Germline V gene sequence: CDR1 SNHLY, CDR2 FYNNEI. CDR3 coding DNA: TGTGCCAGCAGCTCGCACAGGGGACCCTACGAGCAGTACTTC. Translated: CASSSHRGPYEQYF.

V gene TRBV15 combines with J gene TRBJ2-7; TRBD1 might be the D (6 bases). This CDR3 is built from 13 residues. In germline, CDR1 is LNHNV, CDR2 YYDKDF (reference sequence). V shed 1 base and J shed 6 bases, with 10 bases lying between them. CDR3 sequence reads: CATSRAGAGEQYF. In DNA form, the CDR3 reads TGTGCCACCAGCAGAGCAGGGGCTGGCGAGCAGTACTTC.